The 7 T cell receptor beta chains listed next were all sequenced from one sample in a study of T cell repertoires in cytomegalovirus infection (dated by TCRdb to about 2019). The reads were generated on an Illumina HiSeq 1500. Clones were called with MiXCR by TCRdb after fastp trimmed the public reads at Q25, and only in-frame beta chains were retained. Each entry merges the rows of one CDR3 protein and shows their most common DNA and genes. Within this sample are 310,000 or so distinct CDR3 sequences, with roughly a quarter of them counted one time only. The ten largest clonotypes hold over 11% of the sample. The sequencing sample was made of PBMCs. The receptor source for this set is a human donor in good health (CMV status not recorded). Some clones in this sample may be carry-over from other donors' samples.

This clonotype was observed many times. This sequence joins TRBV7-2 and TRBJ1-1, with D possibly matching TRBD1 (5 bases). CDR3 length: 14 amino acids. The germline V and J ends were trimmed by 2 bases and 0 bases, with 7 bases remaining between them. The germline CDR1 and CDR2 sequences are SGHTA and FQGNSA. CDR3 sequence: CASSLQGLNTEAFF. In DNA form, the CDR3 reads TGTGCCAGCAGCTTACAGGGCCTGAACACTGAAGCTTTCTTT.

This clonotype was counted between two and nine times. The chain couples TRBV10-3 to TRBJ2-7; D is ambiguous. Per the germline V gene, CDR1 is ENHRY and CDR2 is SYGVKD. The CDR3 consists of 13 residues. Trimming stripped 2 bases from V and 2 bases from J, with 7 bases between. The CDR3: CAISEAPAYEQYF. As DNA, the CDR3 is TGTGCCATCAGTGAGGCCCCAGCCTACGAGCAGTACTTC.

This clonotype was counted between two and nine times. The chain couples TRBV10-3 to TRBJ2-2; perhaps TRBD2 as D (6 bases). The CDR3 runs to 14 residues. V lost 3 bases to trimming and J lost 6 bases, with 11 bases between them. From germline, CDR1 is ENHRY and CDR2 SYGVKD. The DNA for the CDR3 is TGTGCCATCAGTGAACGCGGGATGGCCGGGGAGCTGTTTTTT. As protein: CAISERGMAGELFF.

The chain combines TRBV20-1 with TRBJ1-5; D is perhaps TRBD1 (5 bases). Per germline, CDR1 DFQATT and CDR2 SNEGSKA (reference sequence). Trimming took off 5 bases at V and 9 bases at J, with 23 bases between the two ends. The CDR3 has 15 amino acids. The CDR3 loop is CSASLTEGASGPQHF. The CDR3, as DNA: TGCAGTGCTTCGTTGACTGAAGGGGCATCTGGGCCCCAGCATTTT.

DNA of the CDR3: TGTGCCAGCAGACCGGGGCGAAGGGTTCACTATGGCTACACCTTC. Translated, it gives CASRPGRRVHYGYTF. The chain joins TRBV6-6 to TRBJ1-2; D is possibly TRBD1 (5 bases). The CDR3 contains 15 residues. Per the germline V gene, CDR1 is MNHNY and CDR2 is SVGAGI (reference sequence). Trimming left V 6 bases short and J 3 bases short, with 17 bases between.

This chain joins TRBV28 and TRBJ2-7; the match to TRBD2 covers 9 bases. This CDR3 has 15 amino acids. The germline V gene encodes CDR1 MDHEN and CDR2 SYDVKM. With V trimmed by 2 bases and J by 4 bases, 6 bases remained unmatched. CDR3 loop: CASSLIGGRGYEQYF. CDR3 bases: TGTGCCAGCAGTTTAATAGGCGGGAGGGGGTACGAGCAGTACTTC.

J is TRBJ2-7 and V is TRBV10-3, with 10 bases fitting TRBD2. The CDR3 loop spans 15 amino acids. Trimming at V came to 4 bases and at J to 4 bases, leaving 7 bases not matched to a gene. Germline CDR1 reads ENHRY; CDR2 reads SYGVKD. CDR3 protein: CAISGPGTSAYEQYF. The CDR3, as DNA: TGTGCCATCAGTGGGCCCGGGACTAGCGCGTACGAGCAGTACTTC.